This T cell receptor beta chain was profiled in a study of blood T cell repertoires in COVID-19. Study as a whole: COVID-19 samples from acute and convalescent phases originated in the United States, Italy and Spain. From T cells, B-cell-depleted T cells, or PBMCs came the material, which was cDNA or gDNA.

Original methodology: Estimation of nucleated cell counts relied on the amplification of reference gene primers. Using immunoSEQ multiplex PCR, the repertoire was profiled, and TCRdb retains in-frame clones only, with some absent. From that table come the V and J calls and clone size; the DNA was used to work out D and trimming. The sample contains roughly 53,000 clones, 90% of which appear only once. Specimen: peripheral blood. The sequence derives from a woman between 40 and 50 years old with active COVID-19.

In nucleotides, the CDR3 is TGTGCCAGCAGCCTGACTGCATTTTCAGATACGCAGTATTTT. Protein sequence: CASSLTAFSDTQYF. The chain has TRBV2 and TRBJ2-3; D gene ambiguous. The CDR3 length is 14 residues. Germline loops: CDR1 SNHLY, CDR2 FYNNEI. V lost 6 bases, J lost 4 bases, and 14 bases lay in between.